This is a list of T cell receptor beta chains from one sample in a study of regulatory T cells in long-lasting Graves disease. TCRdb re-called the multiplex PCR reads with MiXCR, one entry per CDR3 protein. The sample has hundreds of thousands of distinct CDR3 sequences, roughly 15% seen once. The same specimen was also included in a second study, on T cells in Graves' hyperthyroidism and ophthalmopathy.

Sequencing was performed on peripheral blood mononuclear cells (PBMCs), taken at new diagnosis, from a patient treated with antithyroid drugs. These receptors came from a woman in her thirties with Graves disease. Both conserved end residues are part of each CDR3. Fields, in order: J gene, D gene, V gene, clone size, CDR3 DNA, CDR3 protein. D genes are given only for firm matches. Some rows mark clone size as missing; the rest say once, few, many or name a class of expanded clone.

TRBJ1-1 | - | TRBV6-1 | - | TGTGCCAGCCACCTCCATTACGGGACTGCCGAAGCTTCCTTT | CASHLHYGTAEASF
TRBJ2-7 | - | TRBV28 | many | TGTGCCAGCAGTATATCAGGGTGGCTGTACTTC | CASSISGWLYF
TRBJ1-5 | TRBD1 | TRBV27 | many | TGTGCCAGCAGCACCCAGGGGGCGGATCAGCCCCAGCATTTT | CASSTQGADQPQHF
TRBJ2-7 | TRBD1 | TRBV30 | many | TGTGCCTGGGAGGGACAGGGGCGTTCCGAGCAGTACTTC | CAWEGQGRSEQYF
TRBJ1-6 | - | TRBV12-3/TRBV12-4 | - | TGTGCCGGCAGTCGGCTAACTGGGGGAAGCTATAATTCACCCCTCCACTTT | CAGSRLTGGSYNSPLHF
TRBJ2-4 | - | TRBV7-2 | many | TGTGCCAGCAGCTTCCAGGGGGGCCTAATGGGGGACATTCAGTACTTC | CASSFQGGLMGDIQYF
TRBJ2-2 | - | TRBV20-1 | few | TGCAGTGCTAGACCGGACATCGGGGAGCTGTTTTTT | CSARPDIGELFF
TRBJ2-5 | TRBD1 | TRBV20-1 | few | TGCAGTGCACGGACAGGGAATAGTGAGACCCAGTACTTC | CSARTGNSETQYF
TRBJ2-5 | TRBD1 | TRBV28 | many | TGTGCCAGCAGTTCGGACAGGGTATGGGAGACCCAGTACTTC | CASSSDRVWETQYF
TRBJ1-2 | - | TRBV6-1 | - | TGTGCCAGCAGTGCGGGAGGGAAGTTTAACTATGGCTACACCTTC | CASSAGGKFNYGYTF
TRBJ2-6 | - | TRBV30 | few | TGTGCCTGGAGTGCCCCGCCCGGGGCCAACGTCCTGACTTTC | CAWSAPPGANVLTF
TRBJ1-1 | - | TRBV27 | many | TGTGCCAGCAGTCCAGTACTTAAAAGGAACACTGAAGCTTTCTTT | CASSPVLKRNTEAFF